This T cell receptor (beta chain) was sequenced in a study of cytomegalovirus exposure and HLA in healthy donors. Details on this clone: Its antigen is as yet unknown.

The germline V gene has CDR1 GTSNPN and CDR2 SVGIG (reference sequence). The length of the CDR3 is 11 residues. In the PCR, 60 Vbeta and 13 Jbeta primers were used. TCRdb keeps only in-frame clones here, not all; method: immunoSEQ multiplex PCR. This table has 130,000 to 150,000 clones, roughly 79% appearing once. Broader study findings: The study recorded over 150 TCR beta chains that were cytomegalovirus-associated. A later analysis found that most CMV-associated TCR beta chains appeared HLA-restricted. Versus the approximately 700-donor mean, an Asian-associated ancestry cluster reportedly showed fewer N-insertions in a later analysis.

Sequencing input: PBMCs. This receptor was identified in an older woman in good health and CMV-seropositive. This chain joins TRBV30 and TRBJ2-5; D is unclear. TRBJ2-7 matches the DNA end more closely, so the J call is doubtful. CDR3 DNA: TGTGCCTACCGGCTAGTCGCCGAGCAGTACTTC. Its translation: CAYRLVAEQYF.